This T cell receptor (beta chain) was recorded in a study of patients and donors after allogeneic stem cell transplantation. MiXCR, run by TCRdb on the RT-PCR reads, gives a single entry per CDR3 protein. Among about 76,000 distinct CDR3 sequences listed, more than 25% were seen once. This CDR3 region has 18 residues. Germline CDR1 and CDR2: LGHNA and YNFKEQ. V shed 1 base, J shed 0 bases, and the junction held 6 bases outside the gene matches. The chain uses TRBV4-2 and TRBJ2-2; 9 bases agree with TRBD1. The receptor was isolated from a human donor who was either an allogeneic HSCT recipient or a stem cell or donor lymphocyte infusion donor (not recorded which). It is not recorded whose cells these are; they may come from a transplant donor. Sequencing used blood, either unsorted or a sorted T cell fraction (not recorded which). As DNA, the CDR3 is TGTGCCAGCAGCCAAGTTCGCCGGGACAGGGCGAACACCGGGGAGCTGTTTTTT. Protein product: CASSQVRRDRANTGELFF.